The 21 T cell receptor beta chains below come from one sample, sequenced in a study of vaccination and CD4 T cells after COVID-19. Sequenced with the Oncomine TCR Beta short-read assay was DNA taken from cultured CD4+ T cells. TCRdb re-called the PCR reads through MiXCR, storing one row per CDR3 protein. The data contain 15,000 to 20,000 distinct CDR3 sequences, just under 50% of them singletons. The treatment here: approximately 9-day PBMC culture with coronavirus spike peptide pools or control peptides (ViraFEST assay). The antigens these receptors bind are not known. The sequences come from CD4+ T cells from blood, cultured in vitro, collected before SARS-CoV-2 vaccination. Receptors originate from a human donor who had recovered from COVID-19.

V usage is TRBV6-1 and J usage is TRBJ2-3, with TRBD2 identical over 8 bases. The germline V gene encodes CDR1 MNHNS and CDR2 SASEGT. This CDR3 region has 18 residues. V shed 7 bases, J shed 1 base, and the junction held 16 bases outside the gene matches. The CDR3 protein is CASTRFAGGSLRTDTQYF. The CDR3 bases are TGTGCCAGCACCAGGTTTGCGGGAGGATCCCTTCGCACAGATACGCAGTATTTT.

This rearrangement joins TRBV7-2 to TRBJ2-1; perhaps TRBD2 as D (6 bases). V was trimmed by 5 bases and J by 10 bases, leaving 12 bases between them. The germline gives CDR1 SGHTA, CDR2 FQGNSA. This CDR3 region has 12 residues. CDR3 DNA: TGTGCCAGCAGCCAGCGGGTAGGCGAGCAGTTCTTC. Protein product: CASSQRVGEQFF.

The V gene is TRBV7-3, the J gene TRBJ2-2; 8 positions match TRBD1. This CDR3 region has 18 residues. Trimming took 5 bases from V and 6 from J; bases not matched to a gene: 17. Germline V gene lookup returns CDR1 SGHTA and CDR2 FQGTGA. CDR3 coding DNA: TGTGCCAGCAGCACCTCCTTTAAGACAGGGGAGGCATCCGGGGAGCTGTTTTTT. The encoded protein is CASSTSFKTGEASGELFF.

This clonotype has only a few counts. V usage is TRBV24-1 and J usage is TRBJ2-3; D may be TRBD1 or TRBD2 (6 bases each). The V gene lost 5 bases and the J gene lost 5 bases, with 22 bases spanning the gap. This CDR3 is 17 amino acids long. CDR1 and CDR2 (germline): KGHDR, SFDVKD. The CDR3 DNA is TGTGCCACCAGTGCGGGGGCCGCCGCCAATTTCTTAGATACGCAGTATTTT. Translated: CATSAGAAANFLDTQYF.

This rearrangement joins TRBV20-1 to TRBJ1-5; D not resolved. The CDR3 is 14 residues long. CDR1 is DFQATT, CDR2 SNEGSKA, per germline (reference sequence). V lost 6 bases to trimming and J lost 10 bases, with 22 bases between them. CDR3 bases: TGCAGTGCGGGGAGAAGGTCCTTAAACGCACCCCAGCATTTT. Protein: CSAGRRSLNAPQHF.

The chain employs TRBV11-2 and TRBJ2-3, with unresolved D. The germline gives CDR1 SGHAT, CDR2 FQNNGV. Trimming took off 3 bases at V and 1 base at J, with 8 bases between the two ends. This CDR3 contains 14 residues. DNA of the CDR3: TGTGCCAGCAGCTTTGGCGGAGGCACAGATACGCAGTATTTT. This codes for CASSFGGGTDTQYF.

This clonotype was seen a handful of times. The chain uses TRBV6-1 and TRBJ2-3; no firm D call. This CDR3 is built from 11 residues. With 6 bases removed from V and 6 bases from J, the gap between germline ends came to 7 bases. Germline CDR1 is MNHNS and CDR2 is SASEGT. CDR3 amino acids: CASSSLDTQYF. In nucleotides, the CDR3 is TGTGCCAGCAGCTCCTTGGATACGCAGTATTTT.

This clonotype came up a few times. The CDR3 here is CSARVGGIYEQYF. The CDR3 nucleotides read TGCAGTGCTAGAGTGGGGGGGATCTACGAGCAGTACTTC. The chain links TRBV20-1 to TRBJ2-7, with 7 bases lining up with TRBD2. Germline CDR1 is DFQATT and CDR2 is SNEGSKA (reference sequence). This CDR3 contains 13 residues. V shed 1 base, J shed 3 bases, and the junction held 3 bases outside the gene matches.

This clonotype was observed a handful of times. The chain recombines TRBV24-1 with TRBJ2-1, with D unclear. Deletions cut 4 bases from V and 0 bases from J, with 12 bases between. CDR3 length: 16 residues. CDR1 is KGHDR, CDR2 SFDVKD, per germline. CDR3 in amino acids: CATSEHRDSSYNEQFF. CDR3 coding DNA: TGTGCCACCAGTGAACACCGCGATTCCTCCTACAATGAGCAGTTCTTC.

This clonotype was detected a few times. V and J are TRBV20-1 and TRBJ2-5, with 16 bases identical to TRBD2. V was clipped by 6 bases and J by 4 bases; unmatched bases: 8. The CDR3 totals 16 residues. In germline, CDR1 is DFQATT, CDR2 SNEGSKA (reference sequence). The CDR3 is CSAEGLAGGRGETQYF. The CDR3 nucleotides are TGCAGTGCGGAGGGACTAGCGGGGGGGCGGGGAGAGACCCAGTACTTC.

This clonotype was picked up a small number of times. J is TRBJ1-1 and V is TRBV10-3; 12 bases agree with TRBD1. Per the germline V gene, CDR1 is ENHRY and CDR2 is SYGVKD. The CDR3 is 16 amino acids. After removal of 2 bases from V and 4 bases from J, the junction contained 5 bases not matched to a gene. The CDR3 coding sequence is TGTGCCATCAGTGAGGGGACAGGGGGCTTCATCACTGAAGCTTTCTTT. Translating gives CAISEGTGGFITEAFF.

CDR3 coding DNA: TGTGCCAGCAGTTTCTTTGGAGGGGGCACTGAAGCTTTCTTT. Translated: CASSFFGGGTEAFF. The chain joins TRBV12-3 or TRBV12-4 to TRBJ1-1; a possible D gene is TRBD1 (6 bases). The CDR3 is made up of 14 amino acids. V lost 3 bases and J 4 bases, leaving 12 bases between the germline ends.

The chain couples TRBV6-1 to TRBJ2-1, with TRBD2 matching 10 bases. Looked up from germline, CDR1 is MNHNS and CDR2 is SASEGT. The CDR3 extends over 15 amino acids. V was clipped by 2 bases and J by 7 bases; unmatched bases: 5. DNA of the CDR3: TGTGCCAGCAGTGAACGGCCTAGCGGGAGTAATGAGCAGTTCTTC. The encoded protein is CASSERPSGSNEQFF.

CDR3 nucleotide sequence: TGTGCCAGCAGACCGAGCGGGTCCGGAACCGGGGAGCTGTTTTTT. Amino acid sequence: CASRPSGSGTGELFF. The genes are TRBV7-9 and TRBJ2-2, with TRBD2 as a possible D gene (6 bases). This CDR3 contains 15 residues. Trimming took 6 bases from V and 5 from J, leaving 16 bases between them. Germline assignment: CDR1 SEHNR and CDR2 FQNEAQ (reference sequence).

The V gene is TRBV10-3, the J gene TRBJ2-3; tentatively, D is TRBD2 (6 bases). This CDR3 has 14 residues. Germline CDR1 reads ENHRY; CDR2 reads SYGVKD. Trimming took off 6 bases at V and 4 bases at J, with 14 bases between the two ends. The CDR3 here is CAIRGGADADTQYF. The CDR3 DNA follows: TGTGCCATCAGGGGCGGGGCGGATGCAGATACGCAGTATTTT.

The gene calls are TRBV6-5 and TRBJ1-1; weak D call: TRBD1 (5 bases). CDR3 length: 16 residues. CDR1 and CDR2 from the germline V gene are MNHEY and SVGAGI. V was trimmed by 2 bases and J by 3 bases, leaving 16 bases between them. This CDR3 reads CASSYPVGGEDTEAFF. The CDR3, as DNA: TGTGCCAGCAGTTACCCCGTGGGAGGGGAGGACACTGAAGCTTTCTTT.

Only a few counts were recorded for this clonotype. The chain employs TRBV20-1 and TRBJ2-1, with D possibly being TRBD1 (5 bases). The V and J ends lost 0 bases and 2 bases respectively, with 8 bases between them. Germline V gives CDR1 DFQATT, CDR2 SNEGSKA (reference sequence). The CDR3 has 14 residues. The CDR3 DNA reads TGCAGTGCTAGAGACCAAGGGGCCTACAATGAGCAGTTCTTC. Translating gives CSARDQGAYNEQFF.

CDR3 residues: CSAQRGGFHEQYF. The CDR3 DNA sequence: TGCAGTGCCCAAAGGGGAGGGTTTCACGAGCAGTACTTC. The V gene is TRBV20-1, the J gene TRBJ2-7; 7 positions match TRBD2. CDR1 and CDR2 (germline): DFQATT, SNEGSKA (reference sequence). This CDR3 is 13 amino acids long. V dropped 6 bases and J dropped 5; count of bases not matched to a gene: 10.

The chain couples TRBV7-2 to TRBJ1-2; D possibly corresponds to TRBD1 (5 bases). Trimming took 8 bases from V and 3 from J, leaving 16 bases between them. In germline, CDR1 is SGHTA, CDR2 FQGNSA. The CDR3 has 14 amino acids. CDR3 bases: TGTGCCAGCCAACAAAGAGGGGTAGACTATGGCTACACCTTC. It codes for CASQQRGVDYGYTF. The full variable domain, rest sourced from reference TRBV7-2 and TRBJ1-2, is GAGVSQSPSNKVTEKGKDVELRCDPISGHTALYWYRQSLGQGLEFLIYFQGNSAPDKSGLPSDRFSAERTGGSVSTLTIQRTQQEDSAVYLCASQQRGVDYGYTFGSGTRLTVV.

The V and J genes are TRBV11-3 and TRBJ1-1; D unresolved. The CDR3 sequence is 14 residues long. The V end was cut by 0 bases, the J end by 5 bases, with 10 bases between. Germline CDR1 and CDR2: SGHNT and YENEEA. CDR3 protein: CASSLDRRYTEAFF. CDR3 nucleotides: TGTGCCAGCAGCTTAGATAGGAGGTATACTGAAGCTTTCTTT.

The chain recombines TRBV19 with TRBJ1-6; no clear D. Trimming took off 6 bases at V and 6 bases at J, with 12 bases between the two ends. The CDR3 has 14 residues. In germline, CDR1 is LNHDA, CDR2 SQIVND (reference sequence). The CDR3 DNA follows: TGTGCCAGTAGGAGATCACATGTTAATTCACCCCTCCACTTT. This gives the protein CASRRSHVNSPLHF.